These T cell receptor beta chains were read from a single sample in a study of T cell repertoires in cytomegalovirus infection. TCRdb fed the reads into MiXCR, producing one record per CDR3 protein. The table records some 100,000 distinct CDR3 sequences, more than 20% of them present only once. Sequenced material: CD8+ T cells from PBMCs. These receptors all stem from a human donor in good health (CMV status not recorded). Some clones in this sample may be carry-over from other donors' samples. Both conserved end residues are part of each CDR3. A D gene is named only where the DNA matches it firmly. The size entry is marked missing in some rows and otherwise reads once, few, many or a size class.

D | size | J | V | DNA | CDR3
NA | many | TRBJ2-3 | TRBV28 | TGTGCCAGCAGTTTAGTAACACGGAGCACAGATACGCAGTATTTT | CASSLVTRSTDTQYF
NA | many | TRBJ2-7 | TRBV7-9 | TGTGCCAGCAGCACGTCGGTTAGGAGCTCCTACGAGCAGTACTTC | CASSTSVRSSYEQYF
TRBD2 | NA | TRBJ2-7 | TRBV9 | TGTGCCAGCAGCGTAGCCGGAGCGGGGGGGTCCGAGCAGTACTTC | CASSVAGAGGSEQYF
TRBD1 | few | TRBJ2-2 | TRBV12-3/TRBV12-4 | TGTGCCAGCAGTCCACAGGGGGCAAGAACCGGGGAGCTGTTTTTT | CASSPQGARTGELFF
TRBD1 | few | TRBJ1-1 | TRBV10-3 | TGTGCCATCAGTGGGACAGGGGAAAACACTGAAGCTTTCTTT | CAISGTGENTEAFF
TRBD2 | few | TRBJ2-7 | TRBV27 | TGTGCCAGCAGTCTCCTAGGACTAGTCCACGAGCAGTACTTC | CASSLLGLVHEQYF
NA | many | TRBJ1-5 | TRBV7-8 | TGTGCCAGCAGCTTAGACAGGGTGGCTCAGCCCCAGCATTTT | CASSLDRVAQPQHF
NA | few | TRBJ1-1 | TRBV11-2 | TGTGCCAGCAGCCCGCCCCGCACTGAAGCTTTCTTT | CASSPPRTEAFF
NA | few | TRBJ2-7 | TRBV2 | TGTGCCAGCAGTTCCGACCGAGGCTCCTACGAGCAGTACTTC | CASSSDRGSYEQYF
TRBD1 | few | TRBJ1-5 | TRBV18 | TGTGCCAGCTCACCACGCGGGACAGGGGGCAATCAGCCCCAGCATTTT | CASSPRGTGGNQPQHF
NA | many | TRBJ2-2 | TRBV28 | TGTGCCAGCAGTTTACAGGGAAGCACCGGGGAGCTGTTTTTT | CASSLQGSTGELFF
TRBD1 | NA | TRBJ2-6 | TRBV5-1 | TGCGCCAGCAGCTTCACTACCGGGACAGGGTTAGCATCTGGGGCCAACGTCCTGACTTTC | CASSFTTGTGLASGANVLTF
NA | few | TRBJ1-5 | TRBV28 | TGTGCCAGCAGTTTAGGGGAGAGCAATCAGCCCCAGCATTTT | CASSLGESNQPQHF
NA | once | TRBJ1-1 | TRBV4-1 | TGCGCCAGCAGCCAAGACTCCAGGGCGGGCACTAAAGCTTTCTTT | CASSQDSRAGTKAFF
NA | NA | TRBJ2-1 | TRBV6-2/TRBV6-3 | TGTGCCAGCAGTTACCCGGCGGAGGGGTGGTTCTTC | CASSYPAEGWFF
NA | many | TRBJ1-2 | TRBV12-3/TRBV12-4 | TGTGCCAGCAGAACTACAGACAGCCCCGATGGCTACACCTTC | CASRTTDSPDGYTF
NA | many | TRBJ1-1 | TRBV7-9 | TGTGCCAGCAGCCCCCCCCTTCCCATGAACACTGAAGCTTTCTTT | CASSPPLPMNTEAFF
TRBD1 | many | TRBJ2-1 | TRBV24-1 | TGTGCCACCAGTGACCTAGCAGGGACAGGGGACCGTCATGAGCAGTTCTTC | CATSDLAGTGDRHEQFF
NA | few | TRBJ1-1 | TRBV7-2 | TGTGCCAGCAGCCACAGAAGGCCCCTAGGGGGCACTGAAGCTTTCTTT | CASSHRRPLGGTEAFF
NA | NA | TRBJ2-7 | TRBV7-9 | TGTGCCAGCAGCTTAGCGGGCGTAGGATACGAGCAGTACTTC | CASSLAGVGYEQYF
TRBD1 | NA | TRBJ1-2 | TRBV27 | TGTGCCAGCAGTTTTGGGACAGGGGGGGACTATGGCTACACCTTC | CASSFGTGGDYGYTF